This TCR beta chain was obtained from a study of cytomegalovirus exposure and HLA in healthy donors. Study-wide findings and caveats: A later analysis by the authors found several of the most significant clusters apparently linked to common viral pathogens.

This clone was detected a few times. No antigen is known for it. The PCR contained 60 Vbeta and 13 Jbeta primers. How the authors handled the data: Later analysis identified 80 million to 90 million unique TCR beta chains, roughly 11 million shared. This table comes from immunoSEQ multiplex PCR, and its TCRdb copy is limited to in-frame clones, with some not included. From that table come the V and J calls and clone size; the DNA was used to work out D and trimming. Among 80,000 or so clones, around 65% were seen once, and the ten largest hold 4% to 5%. This CDR3 has 15 residues. V was shortened by 1 base and J by 9 bases, with 18 bases between the two germline ends. CDR1 LNHDA and CDR2 SQIVND come from the germline V gene (reference sequence).

V gene TRBV19 combines with J gene TRBJ2-5, with D possibly TRBD2 on 6 matching bases. The sample consisted of PBMCs. The clonotype was recovered from a man aged 55 to 70 in good health and CMV-seropositive. CDR3 nucleotides: TGTGCCAGTAGTATAGCGGGAGCCGGGTCTTTGTCCCAGTACTTC. It yields the protein CASSIAGAGSLSQYF.